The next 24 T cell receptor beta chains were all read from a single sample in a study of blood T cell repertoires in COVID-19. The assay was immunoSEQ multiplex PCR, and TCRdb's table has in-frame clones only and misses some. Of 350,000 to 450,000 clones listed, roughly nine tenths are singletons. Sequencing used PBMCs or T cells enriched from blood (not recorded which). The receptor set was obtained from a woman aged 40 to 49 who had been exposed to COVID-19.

The CDR3 DNA reads as TGTGCCAGCGCAACAGGGACCTATGGCTACACCTTC. It yields the protein CASATGTYGYTF. The J gene is TRBJ1-2, the V gene TRBV6-5; D possibly corresponds to TRBD1 (6 bases). The CDR3 is made up of 12 amino acids. V was trimmed by 8 bases and J by 4 bases, leaving 11 bases between them. Germline V lookup: CDR1 MNHEY, CDR2 SVGAGI.

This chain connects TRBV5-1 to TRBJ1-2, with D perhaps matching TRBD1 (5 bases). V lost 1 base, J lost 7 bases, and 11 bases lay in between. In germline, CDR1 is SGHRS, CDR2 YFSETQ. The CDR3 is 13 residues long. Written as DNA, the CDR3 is TGCGCCAGCAGCTTGCGGGGGAGGGGTGGCTACACCTTC. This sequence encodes CASSLRGRGGYTF.

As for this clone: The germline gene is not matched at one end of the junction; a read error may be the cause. As DNA, the CDR3 is TGTGCTAGCAGCTATGGACTGAGCTCCTACAATGAGCAGTTCTTC. Protein product: CASSYGLSSYNEQFF. The rearrangement joins TRBV7-7 to TRBJ2-1; D is possibly TRBD2 (5 bases). This CDR3 has 15 amino acids. Germline CDR1 and CDR2: SSHAT and FNYEAQ (reference sequence).

In nucleotides, the CDR3 is TGTGCCAGTAGTATAAAGGGGACCGGGGAGCTGTTTTTT. This translates into CASSIKGTGELFF. The chain uses TRBV19 and TRBJ2-2, with D tentatively TRBD1 (5 bases). Germline loops: CDR1 LNHDA, CDR2 SQIVND (reference sequence). Deletions cut 2 bases from V and 5 bases from J, with 6 bases between. The CDR3 contains 13 residues.

Written as DNA, the CDR3 is TGTGCCAGCTCAAATTGGAGGACTGAAGCTTTCTTT. Translated, it gives CASSNWRTEAFF. The chain couples TRBV18 to TRBJ1-1; D unresolved. The CDR3 is made up of 12 amino acids. Germline values: CDR1 KGHSH, CDR2 LQKENI. V lost 5 bases and J 5 bases, leaving 9 bases between the germline ends.

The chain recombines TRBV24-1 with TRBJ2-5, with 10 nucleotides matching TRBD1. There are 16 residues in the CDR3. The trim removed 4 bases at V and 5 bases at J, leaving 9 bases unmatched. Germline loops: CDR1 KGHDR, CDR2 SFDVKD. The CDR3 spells CATSDPGTGVGETQYF. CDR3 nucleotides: TGTGCCACCAGTGACCCCGGGACAGGGGTAGGGGAGACCCAGTACTTC.

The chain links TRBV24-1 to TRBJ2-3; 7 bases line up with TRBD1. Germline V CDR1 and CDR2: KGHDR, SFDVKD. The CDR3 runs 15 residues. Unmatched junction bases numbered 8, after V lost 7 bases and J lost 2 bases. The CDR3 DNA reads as TGTGCCACCAGCGACCCGACAGGGCCCACAGATACGCAGTATTTT. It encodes CATSDPTGPTDTQYF.

The CDR3 here is CASSTGGASEQYF. The DNA for the CDR3 is TGTGCCAGCAGTACGGGTGGGGCTTCCGAGCAGTACTTC. V is TRBV12-3 or TRBV12-4 and J is TRBJ2-7, with a tentative D call TRBD1 (5 bases). This CDR3 comprises 13 residues. Trimming took off 5 bases at V and 6 bases at J, with 14 bases between the two ends.

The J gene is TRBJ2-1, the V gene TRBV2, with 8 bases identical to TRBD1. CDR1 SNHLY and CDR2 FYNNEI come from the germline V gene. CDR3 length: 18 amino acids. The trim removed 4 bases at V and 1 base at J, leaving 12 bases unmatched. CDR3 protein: CASSGTPGTGISYNEQFF. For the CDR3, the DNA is TGTGCCAGCAGTGGGACCCCGGGGACAGGTATATCCTACAATGAGCAGTTCTTC.

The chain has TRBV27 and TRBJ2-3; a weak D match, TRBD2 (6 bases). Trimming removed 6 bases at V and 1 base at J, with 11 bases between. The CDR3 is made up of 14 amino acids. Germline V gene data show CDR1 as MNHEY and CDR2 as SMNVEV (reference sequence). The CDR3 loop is CASRGVAGTDTQYF. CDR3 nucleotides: TGTGCCAGCAGGGGGGTAGCGGGCACAGATACGCAGTATTTT.

The CDR3, as DNA: TGTGCCAGCAGTGGGACAGGGGCGGGTGAAAAACTGTTTTTT. Amino acids: CASSGTGAGEKLFF. This chain joins TRBV2 and TRBJ1-4, with 9 bases lining up with TRBD1. The germline V gene has CDR1 SNHLY and CDR2 FYNNEI. The CDR3 has 14 residues. J lost 7 bases, V lost 4 bases, and 4 bases had no gene match.

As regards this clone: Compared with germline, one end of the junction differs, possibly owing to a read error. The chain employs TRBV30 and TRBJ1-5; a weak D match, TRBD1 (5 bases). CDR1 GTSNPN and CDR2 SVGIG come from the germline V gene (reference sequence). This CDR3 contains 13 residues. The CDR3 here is CAWSRMGGSIGGF. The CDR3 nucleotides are TGTGCCTGGAGCCGAATGGGGGGATCAATCGGGGGTTTT.

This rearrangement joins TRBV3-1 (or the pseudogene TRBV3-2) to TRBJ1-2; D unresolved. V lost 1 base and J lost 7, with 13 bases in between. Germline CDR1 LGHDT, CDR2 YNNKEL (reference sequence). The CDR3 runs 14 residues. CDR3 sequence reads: CASSQAYREVGYTF. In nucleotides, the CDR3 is TGTGCCAGCAGCCAAGCCTATCGGGAGGTTGGCTACACCTTC.

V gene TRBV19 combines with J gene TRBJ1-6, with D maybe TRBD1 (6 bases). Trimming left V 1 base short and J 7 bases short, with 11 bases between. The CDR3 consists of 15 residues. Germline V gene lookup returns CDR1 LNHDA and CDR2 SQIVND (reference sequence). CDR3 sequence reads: CASSIGTGLNSPLHF. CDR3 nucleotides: TGTGCCAGTAGTATAGGAACAGGGTTGAATTCACCCCTCCACTTT.

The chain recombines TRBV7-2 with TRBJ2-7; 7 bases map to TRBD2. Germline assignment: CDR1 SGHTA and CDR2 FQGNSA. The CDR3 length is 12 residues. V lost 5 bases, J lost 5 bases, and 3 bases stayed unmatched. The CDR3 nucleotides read TGTGCCAGCAGCAAGGGAGGGGACGAGCAGTACTTC. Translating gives CASSKGGDEQYF. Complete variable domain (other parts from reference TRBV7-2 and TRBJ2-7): GAGVSQSPSNKVTEKGKDVELRCDPISGHTALYWYRQSLGQGLEFLIYFQGNSAPDKSGLPSDRFSAERTGGSVSTLTIQRTQQEDSAVYLCASSKGGDEQYFGPGTRLTVT.

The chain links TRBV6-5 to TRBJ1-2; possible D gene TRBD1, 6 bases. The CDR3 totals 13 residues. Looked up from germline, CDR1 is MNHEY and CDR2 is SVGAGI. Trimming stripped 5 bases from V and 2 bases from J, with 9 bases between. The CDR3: CASSTDRNYGYTF. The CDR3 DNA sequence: TGTGCCAGCAGTACAGACAGGAACTATGGCTACACCTTC.

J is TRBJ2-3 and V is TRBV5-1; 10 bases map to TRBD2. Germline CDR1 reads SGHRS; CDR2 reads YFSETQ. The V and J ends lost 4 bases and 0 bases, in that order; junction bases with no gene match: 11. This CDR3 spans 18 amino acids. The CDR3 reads CASSLGLAVPSSTDTQYF. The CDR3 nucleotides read TGCGCCAGCAGCCTAGGACTAGCGGTCCCCTCTAGCACAGATACGCAGTATTTT. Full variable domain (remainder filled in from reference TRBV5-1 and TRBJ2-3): KAGVTQTPRYLIKTRGQQVTLSCSPISGHRSVSWYQQTPGQGLQFLFEYFSETQRNKGNFPGRFSGRQFSNSRSEMNVSTLELGDSALYLCASSLGLAVPSSTDTQYFGPGTRLTVL.

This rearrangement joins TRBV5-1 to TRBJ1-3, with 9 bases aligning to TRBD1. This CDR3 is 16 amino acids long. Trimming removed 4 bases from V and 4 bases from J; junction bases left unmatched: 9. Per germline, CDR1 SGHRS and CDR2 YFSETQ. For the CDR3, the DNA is TGCGCCAGCAGCCCCGCCGGACAGGGGCGCGGAAACACCATATATTTT. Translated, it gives CASSPAGQGRGNTIYF. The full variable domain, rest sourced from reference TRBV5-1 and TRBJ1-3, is KAGVTQTPRYLIKTRGQQVTLSCSPISGHRSVSWYQQTPGQGLQFLFEYFSETQRNKGNFPGRFSGRQFSNSRSEMNVSTLELGDSALYLCASSPAGQGRGNTIYFGEGSWLTVV.

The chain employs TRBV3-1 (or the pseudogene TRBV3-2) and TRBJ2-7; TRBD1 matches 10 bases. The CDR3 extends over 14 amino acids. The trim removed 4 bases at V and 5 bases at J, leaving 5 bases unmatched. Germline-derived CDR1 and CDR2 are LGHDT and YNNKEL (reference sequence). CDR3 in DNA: TGTGCCAGCAGCCTGCGGACAGGGGGGCACGAGCAGTACTTC. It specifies CASSLRTGGHEQYF.

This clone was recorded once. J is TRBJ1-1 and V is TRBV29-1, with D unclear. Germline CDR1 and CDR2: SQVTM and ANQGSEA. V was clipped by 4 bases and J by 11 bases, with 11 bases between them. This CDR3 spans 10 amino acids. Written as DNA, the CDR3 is TGCAGCGTTGTATCCAGCGGTGCTTTCTTT. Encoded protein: CSVVSSGAFF.

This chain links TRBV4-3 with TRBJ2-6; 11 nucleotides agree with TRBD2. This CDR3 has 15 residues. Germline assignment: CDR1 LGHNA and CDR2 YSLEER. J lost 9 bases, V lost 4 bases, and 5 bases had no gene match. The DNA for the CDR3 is TGCGCCAGCAGCCCGGGACTAGCGGTTGACAACGTCCTGACTTTC. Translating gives CASSPGLAVDNVLTF.

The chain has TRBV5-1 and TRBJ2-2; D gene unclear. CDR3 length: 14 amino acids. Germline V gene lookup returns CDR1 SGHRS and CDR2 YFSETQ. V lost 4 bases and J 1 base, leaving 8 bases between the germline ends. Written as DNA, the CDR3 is TGCGCCAGCAGCGAAACGGGGAACACCGGGGAGCTGTTTTTT. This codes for CASSETGNTGELFF.

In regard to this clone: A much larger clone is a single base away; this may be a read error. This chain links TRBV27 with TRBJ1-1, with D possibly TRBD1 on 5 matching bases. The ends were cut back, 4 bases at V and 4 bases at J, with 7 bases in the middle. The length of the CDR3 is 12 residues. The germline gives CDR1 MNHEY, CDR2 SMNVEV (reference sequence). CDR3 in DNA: TGTGCCAGCAGTTGGGGGGGCACTGAAGCTTTCTTT. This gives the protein CASSWGGTEAFF.

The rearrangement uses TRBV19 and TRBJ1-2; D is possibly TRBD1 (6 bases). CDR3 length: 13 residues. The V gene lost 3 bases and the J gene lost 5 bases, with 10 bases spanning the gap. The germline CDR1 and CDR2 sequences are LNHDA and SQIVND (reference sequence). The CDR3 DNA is TGTGCCAGTAGTATTGACAGGTCGTATGGCTACACCTTC. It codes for CASSIDRSYGYTF. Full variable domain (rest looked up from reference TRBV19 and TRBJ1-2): DGGITQSPKYLFRKEGQNVTLSCEQNLNHDAMYWYRQDPGQGLRLIYYSQIVNDFQKGDIAEGYSVSREKKESFPLTVTSAQKNPTAFYLCASSIDRSYGYTFGSGTRLTVV.